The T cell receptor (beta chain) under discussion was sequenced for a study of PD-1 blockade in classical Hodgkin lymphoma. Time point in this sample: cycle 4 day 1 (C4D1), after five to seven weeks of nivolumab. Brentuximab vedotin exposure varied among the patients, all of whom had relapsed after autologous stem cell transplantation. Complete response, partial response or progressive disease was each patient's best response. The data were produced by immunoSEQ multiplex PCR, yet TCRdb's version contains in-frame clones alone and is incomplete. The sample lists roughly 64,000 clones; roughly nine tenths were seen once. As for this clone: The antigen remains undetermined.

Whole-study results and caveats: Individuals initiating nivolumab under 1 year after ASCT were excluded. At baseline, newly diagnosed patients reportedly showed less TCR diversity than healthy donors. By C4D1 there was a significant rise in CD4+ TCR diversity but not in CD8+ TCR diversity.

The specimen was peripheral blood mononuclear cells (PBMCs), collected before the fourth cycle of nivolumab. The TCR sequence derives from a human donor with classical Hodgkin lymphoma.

CDR3 coding DNA: TGTGCCCATATTCAGGGATTTGGTATCCGGGACACCGGGGAGCTGTTTTTT. This encodes CAHIQGFGIRDTGELFF. This sequence joins TRBV30 and TRBJ2-2, with a weak D call TRBD1 (5 bases). This CDR3 has 17 residues. Germline values: CDR1 GTSNPN, CDR2 SVGIG (reference sequence). V shed 8 bases and J shed 3 bases, with 25 bases lying between them.